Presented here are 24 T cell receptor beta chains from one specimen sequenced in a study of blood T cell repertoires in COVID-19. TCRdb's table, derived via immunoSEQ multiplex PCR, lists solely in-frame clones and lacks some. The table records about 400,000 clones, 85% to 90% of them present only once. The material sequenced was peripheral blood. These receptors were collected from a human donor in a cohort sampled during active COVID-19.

CDR3 residues: CASSLWDSDTEAFF. DNA for the CDR3: TGTGCCAGCAGTTTATGGGACAGTGACACTGAAGCTTTCTTT. The V and J genes are TRBV27 and TRBJ1-1; 7 bases are a match to TRBD1. The germline gives CDR1 MNHEY, CDR2 SMNVEV (reference sequence). This CDR3 has 14 amino acids. The V segment lost 1 base and the J segment 3 bases; nucleotides outside the gene matches: 2.

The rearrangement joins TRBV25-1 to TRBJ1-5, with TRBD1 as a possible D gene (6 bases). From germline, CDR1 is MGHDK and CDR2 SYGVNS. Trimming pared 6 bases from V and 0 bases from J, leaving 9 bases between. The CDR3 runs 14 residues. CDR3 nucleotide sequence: TGTGCCAGCAGCCAGACAGGTAGCAATCAGCCCCAGCATTTT. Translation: CASSQTGSNQPQHF.

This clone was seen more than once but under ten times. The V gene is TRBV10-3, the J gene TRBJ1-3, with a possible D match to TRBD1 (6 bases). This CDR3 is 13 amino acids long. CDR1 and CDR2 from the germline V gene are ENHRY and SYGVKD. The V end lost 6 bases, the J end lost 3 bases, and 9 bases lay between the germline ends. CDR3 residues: CAIRGTSGNTIYF. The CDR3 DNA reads TGTGCCATCAGGGGGACAAGTGGAAACACCATATATTTT.

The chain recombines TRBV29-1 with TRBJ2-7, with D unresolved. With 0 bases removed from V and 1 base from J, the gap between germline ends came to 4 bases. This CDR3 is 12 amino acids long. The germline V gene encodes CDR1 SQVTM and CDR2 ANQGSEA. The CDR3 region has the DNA TGCAGCGTTGAAGATCCGTCCTACGAGCAGTACTTC. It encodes CSVEDPSYEQYF.

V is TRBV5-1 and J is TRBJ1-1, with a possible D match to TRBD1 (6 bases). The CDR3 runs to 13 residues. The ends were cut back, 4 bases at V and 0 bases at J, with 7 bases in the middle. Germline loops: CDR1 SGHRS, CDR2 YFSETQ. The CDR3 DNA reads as TGCGCCAGCAGCCAGGGGATGAACACTGAAGCTTTCTTT. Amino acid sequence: CASSQGMNTEAFF.

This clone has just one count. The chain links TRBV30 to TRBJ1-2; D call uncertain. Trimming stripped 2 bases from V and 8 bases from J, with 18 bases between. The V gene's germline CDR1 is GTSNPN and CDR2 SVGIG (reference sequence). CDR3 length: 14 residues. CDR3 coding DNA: TGTGCCTGGAGTCCGAAATCGACGGCGGGAGGCTACACCTTC. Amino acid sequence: CAWSPKSTAGGYTF.

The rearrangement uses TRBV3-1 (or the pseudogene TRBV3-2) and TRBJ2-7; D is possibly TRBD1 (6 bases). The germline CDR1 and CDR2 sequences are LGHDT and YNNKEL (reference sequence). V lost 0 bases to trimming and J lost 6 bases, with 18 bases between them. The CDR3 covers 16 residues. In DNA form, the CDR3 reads TGTGCCAGCAGCCAAGATATTCCACAGGGATCTGTCGAGCAGTACTTC. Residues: CASSQDIPQGSVEQYF.

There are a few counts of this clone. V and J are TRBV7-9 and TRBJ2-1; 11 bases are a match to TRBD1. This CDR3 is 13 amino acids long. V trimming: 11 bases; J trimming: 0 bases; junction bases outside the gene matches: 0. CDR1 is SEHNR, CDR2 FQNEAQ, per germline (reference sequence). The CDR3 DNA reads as TGTGCCGGGACAGGGGGCTCCTACAATGAGCAGTTCTTC. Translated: CAGTGGSYNEQFF.

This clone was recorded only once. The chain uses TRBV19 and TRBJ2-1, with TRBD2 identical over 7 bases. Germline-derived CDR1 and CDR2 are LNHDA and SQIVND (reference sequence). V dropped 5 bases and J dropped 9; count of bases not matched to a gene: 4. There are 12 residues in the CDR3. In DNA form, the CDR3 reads TGTGCCAGTAGTCCAAGCGGGGTTGAGCAGTTCTTC. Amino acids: CASSPSGVEQFF.

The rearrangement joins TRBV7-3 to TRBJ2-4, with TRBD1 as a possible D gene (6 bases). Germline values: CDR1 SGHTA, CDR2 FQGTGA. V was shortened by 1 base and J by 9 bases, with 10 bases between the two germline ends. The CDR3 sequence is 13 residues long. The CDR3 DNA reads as TGTGCCAGCAGCTTAAACAGGGAGAGCATTCAGTACTTC. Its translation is CASSLNRESIQYF.

The CDR3 DNA reads as TGTGCCAGCTCACCCAATCCAGGGGTTGGGGCCAACGTCCTGACTTTC. Its protein is CASSPNPGVGANVLTF. The chain employs TRBV18 and TRBJ2-6; TRBD1 is a possible D gene (6 bases). The CDR3 has 16 residues. V was shortened by 3 bases and J by 3 bases, with 12 bases between the two germline ends. The germline V gene encodes CDR1 KGHSH and CDR2 LQKENI.

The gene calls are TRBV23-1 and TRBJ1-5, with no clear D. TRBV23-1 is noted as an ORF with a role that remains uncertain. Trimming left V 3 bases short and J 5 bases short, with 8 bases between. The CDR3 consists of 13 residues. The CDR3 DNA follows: TGCGCCAGCAGTCACCAACTAGATCAGCCCCAGCATTTT. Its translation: CASSHQLDQPQHF.

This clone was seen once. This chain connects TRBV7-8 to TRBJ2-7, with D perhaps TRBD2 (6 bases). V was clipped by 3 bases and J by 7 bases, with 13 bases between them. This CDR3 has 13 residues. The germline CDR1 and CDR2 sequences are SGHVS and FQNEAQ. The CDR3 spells CASSFGPAGEQYF. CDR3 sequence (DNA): TGTGCCAGCAGCTTCGGCCCCGCGGGGGAGCAGTACTTC.

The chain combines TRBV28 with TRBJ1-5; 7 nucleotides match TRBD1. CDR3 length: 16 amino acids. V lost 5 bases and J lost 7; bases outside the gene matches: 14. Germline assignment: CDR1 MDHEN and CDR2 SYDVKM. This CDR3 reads CASSPPRDSSGQPQHF. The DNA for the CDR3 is TGTGCCAGCAGTCCCCCCCGGGACAGTTCGGGACAGCCCCAGCATTTT.

The CDR3 loop reads CASSFTGFDGYTF. CDR3 in DNA: TGTGCCAGCAGCTTTACAGGATTCGATGGCTACACCTTC. The gene calls are TRBV5-6 and TRBJ1-2; D is perhaps TRBD1 (5 bases). V was pared by 2 bases and J by 6 bases, with 11 bases between. This CDR3 spans 13 amino acids. The germline V gene encodes CDR1 SGHDT and CDR2 YYEEEE.

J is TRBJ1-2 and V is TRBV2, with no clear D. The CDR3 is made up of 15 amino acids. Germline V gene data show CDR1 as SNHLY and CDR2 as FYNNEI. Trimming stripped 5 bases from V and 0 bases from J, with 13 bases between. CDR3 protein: CASSLGRETNYGYTF. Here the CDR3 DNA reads TGTGCCAGCAGTCTCGGGCGGGAAACTAACTATGGCTACACCTTC.

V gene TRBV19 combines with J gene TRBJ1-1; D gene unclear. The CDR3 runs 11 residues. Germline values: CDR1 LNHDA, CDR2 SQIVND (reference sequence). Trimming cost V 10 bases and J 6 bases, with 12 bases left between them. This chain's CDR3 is CAIRRVAEAFF. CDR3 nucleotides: TGTGCCATTCGAAGAGTGGCTGAAGCTTTCTTT. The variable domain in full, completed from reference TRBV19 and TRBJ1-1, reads DGGITQSPKYLFRKEGQNVTLSCEQNLNHDAMYWYRQDPGQGLRLIYYSQIVNDFQKGDIAEGYSVSREKKESFPLTVTSAQKNPTAFYLCAIRRVAEAFFGQGTRLTVV.

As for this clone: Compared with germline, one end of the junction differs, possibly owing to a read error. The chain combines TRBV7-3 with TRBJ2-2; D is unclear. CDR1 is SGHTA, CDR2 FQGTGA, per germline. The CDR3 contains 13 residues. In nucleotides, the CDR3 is TGTGCCAGCAGCTTACCTATCACCGTGGAGCTGTTTTTT. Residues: CASSLPITVELFF.

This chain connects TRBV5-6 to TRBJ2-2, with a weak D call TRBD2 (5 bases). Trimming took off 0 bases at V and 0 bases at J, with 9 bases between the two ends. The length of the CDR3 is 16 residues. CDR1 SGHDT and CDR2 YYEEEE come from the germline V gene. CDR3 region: CASSLANGANTGELFF. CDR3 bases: TGTGCCAGCAGCTTGGCCAACGGGGCGAACACCGGGGAGCTGTTTTTT.

The CDR3 bases are TGTGCCAGCAGCTTAAGGGCAGGTCCTACCTACGAGCAGTACTTC. It codes for CASSLRAGPTYEQYF. The chain employs TRBV7-3 and TRBJ2-7, with unresolved D. V gave up 1 base and J gave up 2 bases, with 12 bases separating them. The CDR3 consists of 15 residues. Germline CDR1 and CDR2: SGHTA and FQGTGA.

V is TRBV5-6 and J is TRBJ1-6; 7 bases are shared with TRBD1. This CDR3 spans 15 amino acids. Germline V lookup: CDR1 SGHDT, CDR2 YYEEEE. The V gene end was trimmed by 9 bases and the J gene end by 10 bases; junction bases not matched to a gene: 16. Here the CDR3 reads CATHRTGLLSSPLHF. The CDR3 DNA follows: TGTGCCACCCACCGGACAGGTTTATTGAGCTCACCCCTCCACTTT.

CDR3 in amino acids: CASTQGLAGGNQETQYF. The CDR3 region has the DNA TGTGCCAGCACCCAAGGACTAGCGGGGGGTAACCAAGAGACCCAGTACTTC. This sequence joins TRBV2 and TRBJ2-5; 14 bases line up with TRBD2. This CDR3 is 17 amino acids long. V dropped 7 bases and J dropped 0; count of bases not matched to a gene: 7. Germline V lookup: CDR1 SNHLY, CDR2 FYNNEI.

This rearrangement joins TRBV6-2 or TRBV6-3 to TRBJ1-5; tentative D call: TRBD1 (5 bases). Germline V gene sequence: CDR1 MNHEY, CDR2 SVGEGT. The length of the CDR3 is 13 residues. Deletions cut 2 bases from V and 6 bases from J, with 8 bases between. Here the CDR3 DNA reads TGTGCCAGCAGTTACCCTGACAGTCAGCCCCAGCATTTT. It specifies CASSYPDSQPQHF.

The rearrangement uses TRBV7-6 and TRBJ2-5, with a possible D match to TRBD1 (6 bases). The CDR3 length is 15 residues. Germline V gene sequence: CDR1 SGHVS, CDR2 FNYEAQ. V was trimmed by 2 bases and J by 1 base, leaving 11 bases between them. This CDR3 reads CASSLLWGRQETQYF. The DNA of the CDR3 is TGTGCCAGCAGCTTACTTTGGGGGCGCCAAGAGACCCAGTACTTC.